Each of the 4 T cell receptor beta chains below was sequenced from the same sample in a study of blood T cell repertoires in COVID-19. The method was immunoSEQ multiplex PCR; TCRdb's version includes in-frame clones alone and lacks a portion of them. This sample has 35,000 to 45,000 clones; 86% occur once, and the top ten carry 55% to 60%. Sequencing was done on a sample of peripheral blood. The receptors stem from a man in his 70s with acute or convalescent COVID-19.

The rearrangement uses TRBV28 and TRBJ1-2; possibly TRBD1 for D (5 bases). Germline V gene lookup returns CDR1 MDHEN and CDR2 SYDVKM. The length of the CDR3 is 17 residues. Trimming left V 7 bases short and J 3 bases short, with 24 bases between. CDR3 sequence (DNA): TGTGCCAGCAACAAAGCCGGAGCGGGGGGGTTTTACTATGGCTACACCTTC. As protein: CASNKAGAGGFYYGYTF.

V and J are TRBV5-1 and TRBJ1-4; 7 bases line up with TRBD1. CDR1 is SGHRS, CDR2 YFSETQ, per germline. The CDR3 loop spans 14 amino acids. The trim removed 4 bases at V and 13 bases at J, leaving 13 bases unmatched. CDR3 bases: TGCGCCAGCAGCCGGGACAGCCCTAAGGGCGGACTGTTTTTT. Protein sequence: CASSRDSPKGGLFF.

The rearrangement joins TRBV24-1 to TRBJ2-3; 7 bases are a match to TRBD2. Germline V lookup: CDR1 KGHDR, CDR2 SFDVKD. J lost 6 bases, V lost 6 bases, and 8 bases had no gene match. This CDR3 spans 14 amino acids. This CDR3 reads CATSTRTSADTQYF. CDR3 nucleotide sequence: TGTGCCACCAGTACTCGGACTAGTGCGGATACGCAGTATTTT.

The chain uses TRBV4-2 and TRBJ1-1; TRBD1 matches 9 bases. Germline-derived CDR1 and CDR2 are LGHNA and YNFKEQ. The junction had 8 bases not matched to a gene; V was cut back by 3 bases and J by 6 bases. The CDR3 covers 15 residues. This CDR3 is CASSQSETGGSEAFF. The CDR3 bases are TGTGCCAGCAGCCAGAGTGAGACAGGGGGGTCTGAAGCTTTCTTT.